Following are 25 T cell receptor beta chains from one sample sequenced in a study of CD8 T cells in Susac syndrome. Reverse transcription of roughly 0.45 to 1 ug RNA was performed with random hexamers. Each CDR3 protein is one row after TCRdb ran MiXCR on the immunoSEQ multiplex PCR reads. Here the sample spans 100,000 to 150,000 distinct CDR3 sequences, 90% to 95% being singletons. The sequenced sample was CD8+ T cells from PBMCs. These receptors were collected from a human donor with Susac syndrome.

This rearrangement joins TRBV20-1 to TRBJ2-7; a weak D match, TRBD2 (5 bases). Germline V gene sequence: CDR1 DFQATT, CDR2 SNEGSKA (reference sequence). Between the trimmed V and J ends, which lost 1 base and 5 bases, there was a span of 15 bases. The CDR3 is made up of 14 amino acids. The CDR3, as DNA: TGCAGTGCTAGAGGGGTAGCTATCGGGAACGAGCAGTACTTC. Its translation: CSARGVAIGNEQYF.

A single count supports this clonotype. The rearrangement links TRBV20-1 to TRBJ2-7; 7 bases are shared with TRBD1. The V gene's germline CDR1 is DFQATT and CDR2 SNEGSKA (reference sequence). Trimming at V came to 5 bases and at J to 4 bases, leaving 8 bases not matched to a gene. The CDR3 runs 13 residues. The CDR3 protein is CSAPTGVGYEQYF. CDR3 DNA: TGCAGTGCTCCCACAGGGGTAGGTTACGAGCAGTACTTC.

The J gene is TRBJ2-7, the V gene TRBV5-1; 8 bases map to TRBD1. V trimming: 4 bases; J trimming: 4 bases; junction bases outside the gene matches: 10. CDR1 is SGHRS, CDR2 YFSETQ, per germline. This CDR3 is 15 amino acids long. In DNA form, the CDR3 reads TGCGCCAGCAGCGTTTTAGGGACAGGTGATTACGAGCAGTACTTC. This gives the protein CASSVLGTGDYEQYF.

This rearrangement joins TRBV7-3 to TRBJ2-1; 7 nucleotides match TRBD2. This CDR3 spans 16 amino acids. The germline gives CDR1 SGHTA, CDR2 FQGTGA. V dropped 0 bases and J dropped 2; count of bases not matched to a gene: 4. In DNA, the CDR3 is TGTGCCAGCAGCTTAACGGGGGGAGGGGCCTACAATGAGCAGTTCTTC. Amino acid sequence: CASSLTGGGAYNEQFF. The full variable domain, completed using reference TRBV7-3 and TRBJ2-1, is GAGVSQTPSNKVTEKGKYVELRCDPISGHTALYWYRQSLGQGPEFLIYFQGTGAADDSGLPNDRFFAVRPEGSVSTLKIQRTERGDSAVYLCASSLTGGGAYNEQFFGPGTRLTVL.

This rearrangement joins TRBV12-3 or TRBV12-4 to TRBJ1-2; D might be TRBD1 (5 bases). The CDR3 loop spans 13 amino acids. V was shortened by 6 bases and J by 3 bases, with 11 bases between the two germline ends. In nucleotides, the CDR3 is TGTGCCAGCAGCATCGGGGCCGACTATGGCTACACCTTC. Translation gives CASSIGADYGYTF.

The chain has TRBV9 and TRBJ1-1; 7 nucleotides line up with TRBD1. From germline, CDR1 is SGDLS and CDR2 YYNGEE. J gave up 0 bases and V 0 bases, and 2 bases lay outside the gene matches. This CDR3 has 15 amino acids. In nucleotides, the CDR3 is TGTGCCAGCAGCGTAGAAGGGACAGTGAACACTGAAGCTTTCTTT. Its translation: CASSVEGTVNTEAFF.

The V gene is TRBV20-1, the J gene TRBJ1-6; 7 bases fit TRBD1. The germline V gene encodes CDR1 DFQATT and CDR2 SNEGSKA (reference sequence). Losses at the gene ends were 4 bases for V and 10 bases for J; bases not matched to a gene: 13. The CDR3 contains 15 residues. The CDR3 DNA follows: TGCAGTGCTACCCACGCGGCAGGGGGTGCGTCACCCCTCCACTTT. Translating gives CSATHAAGGASPLHF.

Only one count was recorded for this clonotype. The chain employs TRBV21-1 and TRBJ1-5; TRBD1, the table's D call, was not compared with the DNA. TRBV21-1 corresponds to a pseudogene. This CDR3 is built from 16 residues. The CDR3 DNA reads TGTGCCAGCAGCAAAGGGCGGGCTCCTGGGGGTCAGCCCCAGCATTTT. The encoded protein is CASSKGRAPGGQPQHF.

The chain carries TRBV6-2 or TRBV6-3 and TRBJ2-7; D is unclear. Trimming shortened V by 0 bases and J by 2 bases, and 8 bases separated the two germline ends. The CDR3 is made up of 14 amino acids. CDR1 and CDR2 from the germline V gene are MNHEY and SVGEGT. The CDR3 nucleotides read TGTGCCAGCAGTTACTCGGCGGATGCCTACGAGCAGTACTTC. Residues: CASSYSADAYEQYF.

This chain links TRBV4-1 with TRBJ1-2; 7 bases agree with TRBD1. Germline-derived CDR1 and CDR2 are MGHRA and YSYEKL. The trim removed 3 bases at V and 0 bases at J, leaving 10 bases unmatched. The CDR3 runs 17 residues. The CDR3 nucleotides read TGCGCCAGCAGCCAGAATAGTCCAGGGGGGGCTAACTATGGCTACACCTTC. Translated: CASSQNSPGGANYGYTF.

The CDR3 DNA is TGTGCCAGCAGTTTATCCGCGGGGGCCATATACGAGCAGTACTTC. It is translated as CASSLSAGAIYEQYF. The J gene is TRBJ2-7, the V gene TRBV27, with D perhaps matching TRBD2 (7 bases). Germline lookup yields CDR1 MNHEY and CDR2 SMNVEV (reference sequence). V lost 0 bases and J 4 bases, leaving 13 bases between the germline ends. The CDR3 is made up of 15 amino acids.

V usage is TRBV20-1 and J usage is TRBJ2-7, with 7 nucleotides matching TRBD2. With V trimmed by 5 bases and J by 7 bases, 8 bases remained unmatched. This CDR3 spans 12 amino acids. Looked up from germline, CDR1 is DFQATT and CDR2 is SNEGSKA (reference sequence). This CDR3 reads CSASSGLSEQYF. CDR3 nucleotide sequence: TGCAGTGCTTCCTCGGGACTATCGGAGCAGTACTTC.

This clonotype was seen once. V gene TRBV13 combines with J gene TRBJ2-2; no clear D gene. The CDR3 runs to 13 residues. Trimming shortened V by 2 bases and J by 4 bases, and 5 bases separated the two germline ends. Germline loops: CDR1 PRHDT, CDR2 FYEKMQ (reference sequence). CDR3 nucleotides: TGTGCCAGCAGCTTACCGAGCACCGGGGAGCTGTTTTTT. This codes for CASSLPSTGELFF.

The rearrangement joins TRBV30 to TRBJ2-7; no reliable D call. V was shortened by 3 bases and J by 5 bases, with 11 bases between the two germline ends. This CDR3 spans 12 amino acids. The germline V gene has CDR1 GTSNPN and CDR2 SVGIG (reference sequence). As DNA, the CDR3 is TGTGCCTGGAGGCAGGCCCGGCACGAGCAGTACTTC. This encodes CAWRQARHEQYF.

The V gene is TRBV2, the J gene TRBJ1-5, with D tentatively TRBD1 (5 bases). Between the trimmed V and J ends, which lost 8 bases and 0 bases, there was a span of 14 bases. Germline CDR1 reads SNHLY; CDR2 reads FYNNEI. The CDR3 sequence is 15 residues long. The DNA of the CDR3 is TGTGCCAGCCGCTCTGTGACAGTTAGCAATCAGCCCCAGCATTTT. The encoded protein is CASRSVTVSNQPQHF.

The V and J genes are TRBV6-6 and TRBJ1-2; TRBD1 might be the D (5 bases). The germline V gene encodes CDR1 MNHNY and CDR2 SVGAGI (reference sequence). V was clipped by 7 bases and J by 10 bases, with 16 bases between them. The CDR3 is 12 residues long. The CDR3 is CASIGREIYYTF. The CDR3 DNA is TGTGCCAGCATCGGCAGGGAGATCTACTACACCTTC.

This clonotype was observed once. The rearrangement uses TRBV13 and TRBJ1-1; the D gene is possibly TRBD1 (5 bases). V was pared by 6 bases and J by 6 bases, with 14 bases between. The CDR3 has 13 amino acids. The germline V gene has CDR1 PRHDT and CDR2 FYEKMQ (reference sequence). CDR3 sequence: CASSKGPNSEAFF. The CDR3 DNA is TGTGCCAGCAGTAAGGGGCCCAATTCTGAAGCTTTCTTT. Together with reference TRBV13 and TRBJ1-1, the CDR3 gives the full variable domain: AAGVIQSPRHLIKEKRETATLKCYPIPRHDTVYWYQQGPGQDPQFLISFYEKMQSDKGSIPDRFSAQQFSDYHSELNMSSLELGDSALYFCASSKGPNSEAFFGQGTRLTVV.

This sequence joins TRBV7-9 and TRBJ2-7, with no clear D. V dropped 1 base and J dropped 5 bases, with 9 bases sitting between them. The CDR3 totals 13 residues. CDR1 and CDR2 (germline): SEHNR, FQNEAQ (reference sequence). For the CDR3, the DNA is TGTGCCAGCAGCTTAGTAGGCAACCACGAGCAGTACTTC. Amino acids: CASSLVGNHEQYF.

This clonotype was found once. The chain couples TRBV18 to TRBJ2-4; D possibly corresponds to TRBD1 (5 bases). The CDR3 extends over 15 amino acids. Germline V gene sequence: CDR1 KGHSH, CDR2 LQKENI. V lost 0 bases to trimming and J lost 1 base, with 7 bases between them. The CDR3 region is CASSPPNRAKNIQYF. CDR3 nucleotide sequence: TGTGCCAGCTCACCACCGAACAGGGCCAAAAACATTCAGTACTTC.

The chain uses TRBV9 and TRBJ2-3; 10 nucleotides match TRBD2. This CDR3 spans 16 amino acids. The germline CDR1 and CDR2 sequences are SGDLS and YYNGEE. V was clipped by 3 bases and J by 5 bases; unmatched bases: 9. CDR3 region: CASSAVTSGDGDTQYF. CDR3 sequence (DNA): TGTGCCAGCAGCGCCGTAACTAGCGGGGACGGAGATACGCAGTATTTT.

This clonotype was detected only once. V usage is TRBV20-1 and J usage is TRBJ2-1; 8 bases match TRBD1. This CDR3 contains 13 residues. Germline values: CDR1 DFQATT, CDR2 SNEGSKA (reference sequence). Trimming at V came to 6 bases and at J to 3 bases, leaving 4 bases not matched to a gene. The CDR3 here is CSAGTGDYNEQFF. The CDR3 DNA reads as TGCAGTGCAGGGACAGGAGACTACAATGAGCAGTTCTTC.

The V and J genes are TRBV20-1 and TRBJ1-4; a weak D match, TRBD1 (6 bases). Germline V gene lookup returns CDR1 DFQATT and CDR2 SNEGSKA (reference sequence). The CDR3 covers 13 residues. Trimming removed 5 bases from V and 8 bases from J, with 15 bases in between. The CDR3 DNA sequence: TGCAGTGCTCCGTCGGGGGCGGGGGAAAAACTGTTTTTT. It specifies CSAPSGAGEKLFF.

The chain recombines TRBV5-4 with TRBJ2-7; D is perhaps TRBD2 (6 bases). There are 13 residues in the CDR3. Trimming removed 7 bases from V and 5 bases from J, with 16 bases in between. Germline CDR1 and CDR2: SGHNT and YYREEE (reference sequence). DNA for the CDR3: TGTGCCAGCGGTACCGGGACTTACAACGAGCAGTACTTC. This sequence encodes CASGTGTYNEQYF.

The V and J genes are TRBV14 and TRBJ2-5; 8 bases match TRBD1. The CDR3 consists of 17 residues. V shed 4 bases, J shed 3 bases, and the junction held 13 bases outside the gene matches. Germline V gene lookup returns CDR1 SGHDN and CDR2 FVKESK. The DNA of the CDR3 is TGTGCCAGCAGCCCGGGGTCCTCGACAGGGGCGAAAGAGACCCAGTACTTC. This codes for CASSPGSSTGAKETQYF.

The V gene is TRBV2, the J gene TRBJ2-7; D might be TRBD1 (5 bases). Germline V gene sequence: CDR1 SNHLY, CDR2 FYNNEI. This CDR3 is 13 amino acids long. V dropped 11 bases and J dropped 0 bases, with 14 bases sitting between them. The CDR3 here is CAGAETSSYEQYF. Here the CDR3 DNA reads TGTGCCGGGGCCGAGACGAGCTCCTACGAGCAGTACTTC.